This TCR beta chain was retrieved from a study of Ad26.COV2.S vaccination and SARS-CoV-2 variants (dated by TCRdb to the early 2020s). Regarding the complete study: Donors in the vaccine arm were drawn from COV1001, a phase I-IIa trial of Ad26.COV2.S in healthy adults that was multicentre, randomized, double-blind and placebo-controlled. Sequencing of the TCRbeta repertoire served to evaluate the specificity and breadth of SARS-CoV-2-reactive T cell receptors following Ad26.COV2.S vaccination. Investigators did not know the trial group allocation while performing experiments and assessing outcomes. Trial participants were randomized into five groups of five, in which low-dose or high-dose Ad26.COV2.S was given once or twice, or placebo was given on both occasions. A total of around 32 samples were included in the TCR-sequenced set, comprising around 19 Ad26.COV2.S vaccine recipients, 5 placebo recipients and 8 SARS-CoV-2 convalescent individuals. Ad26.COV2.S was administered intramuscularly at a dose of 5x10^10 or 1x10^11 viral particles, either as one shot or as two shots given 56 days apart.

The treatment or condition label corresponds to: 19 received Ad26.COV2.S at low or high dose, single or two shots; about five received placebo; per-sample allocation not given. Repertoires of vaccine and placebo recipients were sequenced from samples collected on day 63 after the first injection. Between 29 July and 7 August 2020, Cohort 1b enrolled some 25 adults aged 18-55 years at one site in Boston, USA. Ad26.COV2.S was a replication-incompetent adenovirus type 26 vector expressing a prefusion-stabilized SARS-CoV-2 spike protein from the original Wuhan strain. Broader findings and caveats from the paper: Spike-specific TCR breadth was higher in Ad26.COV2.S recipients than in placebo recipients (P = 0.0014). After vaccination, substantial breadth of spike-specific CD8+ and CD4+ T cell responses was reported. Vaccine and placebo recipients had comparable non-spike TCR breadth, which fits with the vaccine containing only spike. The study was not powered to compare responses between vaccine doses or regimens. The authors noted that the TCR breadth and depth analyses may have underestimated total T cell responses.

TCRbeta CDR3 regions were sequenced with the immunoSEQ Assay. After extraction, genomic DNA underwent amplification by bias-controlled multiplex PCR, followed by high-throughput sequencing. The study's own analysis went as follows. Collapsing and filtering of sequences were performed to quantify the absolute abundance of each unique TCRbeta CDR3 region. T cell fraction was estimated by normalization of TCRbeta template counts to usable DNA, with usable DNA being measured through amplification of reference genes present in all nucleated cells. Repertoire TCRs were annotated as SARS-CoV-2-specific by exact matching of V gene, CDR3 amino acid sequence and J gene to a known reactive TCR set. The reference SARS-CoV-2 TCR set was derived from MIRA and filtered for enrichment in COVID-19-positive ImmuneCODE repertoires, a step that removed public or cross-reactive TCRs. Using the MIRA antigens, annotated TCRs were further analysed by specific ORF or by position within an ORF. Breadth was defined as the number of annotated unique rearrangements divided by the total number of unique productive rearrangements, and depth was defined as the summed frequency of the annotated unique rearrangements. TCR breadth was compared between groups using two-sided Wilcoxon rank-sum tests. Sourced from immuneACCESS, this table was stored by TCRdb with only in-frame sequences that have V and J called. A share of the clones is absent; for the studies checked, an unresolved V gene accounts for under half, and the remainder has no known explanation. The DNA was the basis for D and trimming; V, J and clone size are from that table. In all, the sample holds over 250,000 clones, and 70% to 90% of those were seen once. The ten largest clones take up about 3.1% of the sample.

On this clone itself: Its antigen is unknown. No base qualities exist here, and no much larger clone lies one base off it.

The germline V gene sets CDR1 to SNHLY and CDR2 to FYNNEI. Measured from the cysteine to the phenylalanine, the CDR3 is 13 residues long. This entry keeps only the CDR3 DNA: 39 bases, framed from base 1. Trimming removed 7 bases from V and 7 bases from J; the gene matches leave 5 bases unexplained. The input for sequencing was peripheral blood, taken in a trial of Ad26.COV2.S vaccine versus placebo. The chain is made from TRBV2 and TRBJ2-1, with TRBD1 matching 9 junction bases. The sequence came from a person aged 18-65 years who received the Ad26.COV2.S COVID-19 vaccine or a placebo. CDR3 loop: CASTRDRENEQFF. The DNA sequence is as follows: TGTGCCAGCACTCGGGACAGGGAGAATGAGCAGTTCTTC.